This entry lists 15 T cell receptor beta chains sequenced from one sample in a study of T-cell memory formation after mild COVID-19 (dated by TCRdb to 2020 to 2022). Library preparation was by 5' RACE. These reads were obtained on an Illumina NovaSeq 6000. TCRdb reprocessing: public reads trimmed at Q25 with fastp, clones called with MiXCR, in-frame beta chains kept. CDR3 protein duplicates are merged, each entry listing the most common genes and DNA. In all, the sample holds roughly 580,000 distinct CDR3 sequences, and 15% to 20% of those were seen once. In total, the top ten clones hold around 12% of the sample. Sequenced material: PBMCs or a T cell subset sorted from them (not recorded which). The receptors here all came from an adult woman who had mild COVID-19 (a few samples of this study predate the infection). The sample titles of this study are shuffled in the database, so cell type and time point are left out; the donor was told from shared clones.

CDR3 DNA sequence: TGTGCCAGCAGTTTAGTTTTCCGACGGGAGCTCGGCGGGGAGCTGTTTTTT. Its translation: CASSLVFRRELGGELFF. V gene TRBV12-3 or TRBV12-4 combines with J gene TRBJ2-2; tentative D call: TRBD2 (6 bases). The CDR3 loop spans 17 amino acids. V lost 1 base to trimming and J lost 7 bases, with 19 bases between them.

The chain combines TRBV10-3 with TRBJ2-7; D tentatively reads TRBD1 or TRBD2 (6 bases each). CDR3 length: 15 residues. Germline V CDR1 and CDR2: ENHRY, SYGVKD. With 2 bases removed from V and 7 bases from J, the gap between germline ends came to 18 bases. CDR3 sequence (DNA): TGTGCCATCAGTGAGCCCCACTTGGGGGGCGAAGAGCAGTACTTC. Protein: CAISEPHLGGEEQYF.

This clonotype was counted only a few times. The gene calls are TRBV19 and TRBJ1-1; no firm D call. V lost 6 bases to trimming and J lost 2 bases, with 1 base between them. Germline CDR1 LNHDA, CDR2 SQIVND (reference sequence). The CDR3 has 10 residues. CDR3 in amino acids: CASSNTEAFF. Here the CDR3 DNA reads TGTGCCAGTAGCAACACTGAAGCTTTCTTT.

The V gene is TRBV10-2, the J gene TRBJ2-5; the match to TRBD2 covers 7 bases. The CDR3 has 15 residues. Losses at the gene ends were 5 bases for V and 3 bases for J; bases not matched to a gene: 9. From germline, CDR1 is WSHSY and CDR2 SAAADI. The chain's CDR3 is CASSSTWAGEETQYF. CDR3 coding DNA: TGCGCCAGCAGTTCGACTTGGGCGGGAGAAGAGACCCAGTACTTC.

The rearrangement links TRBV12-3 or TRBV12-4 to TRBJ2-1, with D perhaps matching TRBD1 (5 bases). V shed 8 bases and J shed 0 bases, with 14 bases lying between them. The CDR3 length is 15 residues. This CDR3 reads CASSRTQASYNEQFF. CDR3 coding DNA: TGTGCCAGCTCCCGAACACAGGCCTCCTACAATGAGCAGTTCTTC.

This clonotype was recorded a few times. The chain joins TRBV20-1 to TRBJ2-7, with 7 bases lining up with TRBD2. This CDR3 spans 14 amino acids. The trim removed 6 bases at V and 0 bases at J, leaving 8 bases unmatched. Germline V lookup: CDR1 DFQATT, CDR2 SNEGSKA (reference sequence). CDR3 amino acids: CSASASGYSYEQYF. In DNA form, the CDR3 reads TGCAGTGCCTCAGCTAGCGGATACTCCTACGAGCAGTACTTC.

There are a few counts of this clonotype. The V gene is TRBV11-2, the J gene TRBJ1-1; tentative D call: TRBD1 (5 bases). The germline V gene encodes CDR1 SGHAT and CDR2 FQNNGV. This CDR3 spans 15 amino acids. Trimming removed 3 bases from V and 0 bases from J, with 11 bases in between. The CDR3 DNA is TGTGCCAGCAGCTTGCTCGGGACGATGAACACTGAAGCTTTCTTT. This encodes CASSLLGTMNTEAFF.

This clonotype was seen only a few times. The rearrangement joins TRBV20-1 to TRBJ2-5; 9 nucleotides line up with TRBD2. Germline lookup yields CDR1 DFQATT and CDR2 SNEGSKA (reference sequence). The ends lost 2 bases at V and 1 base at J; junction bases unmatched: 8. This CDR3 is 16 amino acids long. CDR3 DNA: TGCAGTGCTAGAACAGGGCTAGCGGGGCCCCAAGAGACCCAGTACTTC. Encoded protein: CSARTGLAGPQETQYF.

This chain connects TRBV2 to TRBJ2-7; D gene unclear. The germline gives CDR1 SNHLY, CDR2 FYNNEI. The germline V and J ends were trimmed by 9 bases and 0 bases, with 9 bases remaining between them. CDR3 length: 12 residues. The chain's CDR3 is CASGVSSYEQYF. CDR3 bases: TGTGCCAGTGGAGTAAGCTCCTACGAGCAGTACTTC.

This clonotype was recorded many times. The chain uses TRBV4-1 and TRBJ2-6, with no clear D. The CDR3 covers 15 residues. With 0 bases removed from V and 0 bases from J, the gap between germline ends came to 3 bases. The germline gives CDR1 MGHRA, CDR2 YSYEKL. The CDR3 DNA follows: TGCGCCAGCAGCCAAGAAGCCTCTGGGGCCAACGTCCTGACTTTC. Its protein product is CASSQEASGANVLTF.

The V gene is TRBV6-6, the J gene TRBJ1-1; no clear D. The V end lost 9 bases, the J end lost 4 bases, and 12 bases lay between the germline ends. This CDR3 region has 12 residues. The germline V gene encodes CDR1 MNHNY and CDR2 SVGAGI (reference sequence). The CDR3 loop is CASALGSTEAFF. In nucleotides, the CDR3 is TGTGCCAGTGCACTTGGATCCACTGAAGCTTTCTTT.

CDR3 sequence reads: CASSLEMATNEKLFF. CDR3 coding DNA: TGTGCCAGCAGCTTAGAAATGGCGACTAATGAAAAACTGTTTTTT. The chain recombines TRBV7-9 with TRBJ1-4; D not certain. The CDR3 totals 15 residues. CDR1 is SEHNR and CDR2 is FQNEAQ in the germline V gene (reference sequence). Deletions cut 1 base from V and 2 bases from J, with 8 bases between.

This rearrangement joins TRBV30 to TRBJ2-2; a possible D gene is TRBD1 (6 bases). In germline, CDR1 is GTSNPN, CDR2 SVGIG (reference sequence). This CDR3 contains 13 residues. Trimming left V 0 bases short and J 6 bases short, with 8 bases between. Here the CDR3 DNA reads TGTGCCTGGAGTGTGGGACATGCCGGGGAGCTGTTTTTT. Translated, it gives CAWSVGHAGELFF.

The CDR3 loop reads CASSLSEQFKNIQYF. CDR3 coding DNA: TGTGCCAGCAGTTTAAGCGAACAGTTCAAAAACATTCAGTACTTC. This rearrangement joins TRBV12-3 or TRBV12-4 to TRBJ2-4; D remains unclear. This CDR3 has 15 residues. V shed 2 bases and J shed 3 bases, with 11 bases lying between them.

This chain uses TRBV2 with TRBJ1-1, with unresolved D. The CDR3 has 13 residues. CDR1 and CDR2 (germline): SNHLY, FYNNEI. V lost 11 bases and J lost 4, with 17 bases in between. CDR3 DNA sequence: TGTGCCGGGGATGAGGGTCAAAGCACTGAAGCTTTCTTT. Protein product: CAGDEGQSTEAFF.